The entry below gives a single T cell receptor beta chain sequence along with its context. The data were obtained in a study of beta chain features in type 1 diabetes. Expressed TCRB transcripts got sequenced, as all isolated RNA was reverse transcribed. Repertoires were generated with immunoSEQ multiplex PCR, while TCRdb's copy carries only in-frame clones and drops some. This sample has a few hundred thousand clones, with about 26% found just once. Sequencing was performed on central memory CD4+ T cells from blood. This receptor was identified in a young man in good health.

The DNA for the CDR3 is TGCGCCAGCAGTCAATTTACGGGCACTTGCTCTGGAAACACCATATATTTT. It codes for CASSQFTGTCSGNTIYF. The V and J genes are TRBV23-1 and TRBJ1-3; D is ambiguous. TRBV23-1 is labeled an ORF, and its function is uncertain. CDR3 length equals 17 residues. Trimming pared 1 base from V and 0 bases from J, leaving 13 bases between.